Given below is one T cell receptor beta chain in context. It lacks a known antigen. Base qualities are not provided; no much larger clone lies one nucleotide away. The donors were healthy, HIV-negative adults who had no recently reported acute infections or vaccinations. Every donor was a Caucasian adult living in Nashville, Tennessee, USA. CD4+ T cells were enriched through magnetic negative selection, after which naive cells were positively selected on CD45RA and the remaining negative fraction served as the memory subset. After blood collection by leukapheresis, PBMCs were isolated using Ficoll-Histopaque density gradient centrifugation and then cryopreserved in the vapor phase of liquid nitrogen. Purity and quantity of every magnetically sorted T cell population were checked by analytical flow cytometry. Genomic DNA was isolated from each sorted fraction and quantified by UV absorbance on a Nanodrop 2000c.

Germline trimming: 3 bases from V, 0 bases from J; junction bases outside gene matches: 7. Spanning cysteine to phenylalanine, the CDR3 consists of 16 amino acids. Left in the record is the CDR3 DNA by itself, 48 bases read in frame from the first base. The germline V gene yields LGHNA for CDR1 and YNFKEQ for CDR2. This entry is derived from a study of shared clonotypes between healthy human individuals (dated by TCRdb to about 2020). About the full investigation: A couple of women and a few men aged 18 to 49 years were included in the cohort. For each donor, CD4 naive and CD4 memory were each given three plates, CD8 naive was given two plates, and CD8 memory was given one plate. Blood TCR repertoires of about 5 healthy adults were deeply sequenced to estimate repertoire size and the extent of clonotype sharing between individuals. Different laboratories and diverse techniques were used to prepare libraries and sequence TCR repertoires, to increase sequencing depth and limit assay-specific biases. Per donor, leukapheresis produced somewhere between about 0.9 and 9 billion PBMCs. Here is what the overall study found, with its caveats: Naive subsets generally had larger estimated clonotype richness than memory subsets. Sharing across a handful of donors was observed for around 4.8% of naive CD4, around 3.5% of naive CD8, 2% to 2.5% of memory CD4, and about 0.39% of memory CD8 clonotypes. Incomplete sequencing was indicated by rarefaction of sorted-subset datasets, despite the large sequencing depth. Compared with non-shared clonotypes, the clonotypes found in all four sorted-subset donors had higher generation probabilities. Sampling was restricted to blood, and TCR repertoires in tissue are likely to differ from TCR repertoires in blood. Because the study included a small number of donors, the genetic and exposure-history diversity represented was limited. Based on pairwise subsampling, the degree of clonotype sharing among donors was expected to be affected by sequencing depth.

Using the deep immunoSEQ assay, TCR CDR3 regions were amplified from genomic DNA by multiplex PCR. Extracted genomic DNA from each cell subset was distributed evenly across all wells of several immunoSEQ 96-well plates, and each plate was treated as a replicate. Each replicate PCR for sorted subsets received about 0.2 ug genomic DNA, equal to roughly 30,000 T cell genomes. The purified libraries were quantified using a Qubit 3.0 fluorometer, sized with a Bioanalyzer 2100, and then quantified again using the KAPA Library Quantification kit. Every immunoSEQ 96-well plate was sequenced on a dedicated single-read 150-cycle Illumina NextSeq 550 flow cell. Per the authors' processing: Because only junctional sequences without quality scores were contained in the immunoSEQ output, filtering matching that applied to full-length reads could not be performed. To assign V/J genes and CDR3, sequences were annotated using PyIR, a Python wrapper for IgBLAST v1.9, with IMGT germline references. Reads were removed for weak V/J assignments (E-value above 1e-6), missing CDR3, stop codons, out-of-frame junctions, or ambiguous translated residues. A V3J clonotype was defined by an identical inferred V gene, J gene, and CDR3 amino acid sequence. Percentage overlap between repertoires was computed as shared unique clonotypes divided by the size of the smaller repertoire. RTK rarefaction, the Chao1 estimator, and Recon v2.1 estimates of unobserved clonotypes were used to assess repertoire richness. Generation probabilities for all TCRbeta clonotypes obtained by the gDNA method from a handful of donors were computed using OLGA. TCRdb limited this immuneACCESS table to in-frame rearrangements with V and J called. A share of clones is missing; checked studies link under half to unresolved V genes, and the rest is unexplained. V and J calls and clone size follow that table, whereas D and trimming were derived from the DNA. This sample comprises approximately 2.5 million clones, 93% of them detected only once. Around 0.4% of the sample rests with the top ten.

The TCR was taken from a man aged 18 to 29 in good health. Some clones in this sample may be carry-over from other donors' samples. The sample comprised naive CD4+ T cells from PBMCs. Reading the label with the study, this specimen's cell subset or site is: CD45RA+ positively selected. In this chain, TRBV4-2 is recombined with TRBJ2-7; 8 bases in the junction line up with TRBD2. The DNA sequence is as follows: TGTGCCAGCAGCCAGGACGGACTAGCAAGCTCCTACGAGCAGTACTTC. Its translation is CASSQDGLASSYEQYF.